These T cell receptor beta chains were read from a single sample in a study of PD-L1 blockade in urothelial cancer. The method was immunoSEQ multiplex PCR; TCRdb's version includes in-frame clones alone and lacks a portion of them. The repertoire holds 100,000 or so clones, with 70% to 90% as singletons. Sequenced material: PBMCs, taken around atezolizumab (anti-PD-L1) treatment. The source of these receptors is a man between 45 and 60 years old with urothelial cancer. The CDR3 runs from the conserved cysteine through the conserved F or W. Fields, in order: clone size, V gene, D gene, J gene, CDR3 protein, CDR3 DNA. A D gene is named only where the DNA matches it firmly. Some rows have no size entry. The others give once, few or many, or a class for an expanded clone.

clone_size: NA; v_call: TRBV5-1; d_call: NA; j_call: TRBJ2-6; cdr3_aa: CASRSSGANVLTF; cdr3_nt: TGCGCCAGCAGGTCATCTGGGGCCAACGTCCTGACTTTC
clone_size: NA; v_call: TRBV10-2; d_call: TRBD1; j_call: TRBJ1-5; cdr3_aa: CASAGQGRSNQPQHF; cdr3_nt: TGCGCCAGCGCCGGACAGGGCAGGAGCAATCAGCCCCAGCATTTT
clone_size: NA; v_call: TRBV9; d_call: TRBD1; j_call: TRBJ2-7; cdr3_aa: CASTLGTGDEQYF; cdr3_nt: TGTGCCAGCACCCTGGGGACAGGCGACGAGCAGTACTTC
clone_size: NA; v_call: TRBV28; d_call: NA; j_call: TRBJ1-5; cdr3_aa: CASSPGQLNQPQHF; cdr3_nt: TGTGCCAGCAGTCCAGGACAGTTGAATCAGCCCCAGCATTTT
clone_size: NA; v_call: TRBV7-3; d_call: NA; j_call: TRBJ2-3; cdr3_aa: CASSLAWGDTDTQYF; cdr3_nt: TGTGCCAGCAGCCTAGCGTGGGGTGACACAGATACGCAGTATTTT
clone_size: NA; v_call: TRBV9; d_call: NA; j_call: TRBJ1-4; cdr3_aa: CASSVGAGKTNEKLFF; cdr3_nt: TGTGCCAGCAGCGTAGGGGCAGGGAAAACTAATGAAAAACTGTTTTTT
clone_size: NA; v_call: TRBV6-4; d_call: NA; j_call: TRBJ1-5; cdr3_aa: CASSSRENQPQHF; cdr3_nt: TGTGCCAGCAGTTCGAGGGAAAATCAGCCCCAGCATTTT
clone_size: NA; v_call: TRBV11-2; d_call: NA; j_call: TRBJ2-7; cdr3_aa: CASSPQGGTTYEQYF; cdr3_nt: TGTGCCAGCAGCCCACAAGGGGGTACGACCTACGAGCAGTACTTC
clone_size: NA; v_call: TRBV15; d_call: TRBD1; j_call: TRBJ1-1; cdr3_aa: CATSIFDRVYTEAFF; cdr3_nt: TGTGCCACCAGCATTTTCGACAGGGTGTACACTGAAGCTTTCTTT
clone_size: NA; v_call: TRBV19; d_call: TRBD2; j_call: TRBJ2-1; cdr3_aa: CASSRLAGGDEQFF; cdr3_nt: TGTGCCAGTAGCCGACTAGCGGGAGGCGATGAGCAGTTCTTC
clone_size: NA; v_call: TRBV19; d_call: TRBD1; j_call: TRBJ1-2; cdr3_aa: CASTEGGDRGYGYTF; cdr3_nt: TGTGCCAGTACTGAAGGCGGGGACAGGGGCTATGGCTACACCTTC
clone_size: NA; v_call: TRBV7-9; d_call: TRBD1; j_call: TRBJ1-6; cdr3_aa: CASSLAGTENSPLHF; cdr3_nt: TGTGCCAGCAGCTTAGCCGGGACAGAAAATTCACCCCTCCACTTT
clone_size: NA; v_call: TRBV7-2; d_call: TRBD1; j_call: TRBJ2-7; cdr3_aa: CASSLAPGQATSVWYF; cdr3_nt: TGTGCCAGCAGCTTAGCCCCAGGACAGGCTACCTCGGTATGGTACTTC
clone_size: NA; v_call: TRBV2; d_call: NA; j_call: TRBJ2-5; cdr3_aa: CASNHDRNQETQYF; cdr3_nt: TGTGCCAGCAACCACGACAGGAATCAAGAGACCCAGTACTTC
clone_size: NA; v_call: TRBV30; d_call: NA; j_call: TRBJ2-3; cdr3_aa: CAWLRADTQYF; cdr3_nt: TGTGCCTGGCTCCGTGCAGATACGCAGTATTTT
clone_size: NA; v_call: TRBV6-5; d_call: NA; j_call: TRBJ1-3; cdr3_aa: CASSLTVSGNTIYF; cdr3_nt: TGTGCCAGCAGCCTGACAGTCTCTGGAAACACCATATATTTT
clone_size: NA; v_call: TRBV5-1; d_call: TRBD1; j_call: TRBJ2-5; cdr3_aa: CASSAGDRGVGETQYF; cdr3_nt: TGCGCCAGCAGCGCTGGGGACAGGGGAGTAGGAGAGACCCAGTACTTC
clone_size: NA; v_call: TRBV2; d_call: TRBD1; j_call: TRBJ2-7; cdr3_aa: CASSEEGTVTYEQYF; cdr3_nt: TGTGCCAGCAGTGAAGAAGGGACAGTAACCTACGAGCAGTACTTC
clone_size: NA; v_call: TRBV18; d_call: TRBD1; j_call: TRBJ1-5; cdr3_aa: CASSSGTGGNQPQHF; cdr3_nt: TGTGCCAGCTCATCCGGGACAGGGGGCAATCAGCCCCAGCATTTT
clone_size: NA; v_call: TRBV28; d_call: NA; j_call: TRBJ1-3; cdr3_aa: CASSLSGGSGNTIYF; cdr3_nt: TGTGCCAGCAGTTTATCGGGTGGCTCTGGAAACACCATATATTTT
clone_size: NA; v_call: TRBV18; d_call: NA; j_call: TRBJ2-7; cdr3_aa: CASSEGAHSYEQYF; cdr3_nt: TGTGCCAGCTCAGAGGGCGCCCACTCCTACGAGCAGTACTTC
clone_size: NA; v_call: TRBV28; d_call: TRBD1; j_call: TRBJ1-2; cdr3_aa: CATANVGQGHNYGYTF; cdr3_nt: TGTGCCACCGCGAACGTGGGACAGGGGCATAACTATGGCTACACCTTC
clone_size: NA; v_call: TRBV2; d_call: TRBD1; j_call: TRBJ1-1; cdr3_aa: CASSDDRGRKTEAFF; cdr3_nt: TGTGCCAGCAGTGACGACAGGGGCAGGAAAACTGAAGCTTTCTTT
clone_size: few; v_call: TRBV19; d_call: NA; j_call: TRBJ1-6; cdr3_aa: CASSAFGSSYNSPLHF; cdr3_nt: TGTGCCAGTAGTGCATTTGGGAGCTCCTATAATTCACCCCTCCACTTT
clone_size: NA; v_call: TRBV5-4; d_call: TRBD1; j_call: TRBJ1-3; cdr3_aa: CASSLDLGQGGNTIYF; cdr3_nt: TGTGCCAGCAGCTTGGATTTGGGACAGGGAGGCAACACCATATATTTT
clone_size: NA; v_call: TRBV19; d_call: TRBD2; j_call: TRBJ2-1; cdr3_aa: CASTPILTSGRSNEQFF; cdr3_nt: TGTGCCAGTACCCCTATCCTGACTAGCGGGAGGAGCAATGAGCAGTTCTTC
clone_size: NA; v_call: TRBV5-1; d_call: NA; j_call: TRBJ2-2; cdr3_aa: CASSLNPLGSYTGELFF; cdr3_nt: TGCGCCAGCAGCTTGAATCCACTCGGGTCATACACCGGGGAGCTGTTTTTT
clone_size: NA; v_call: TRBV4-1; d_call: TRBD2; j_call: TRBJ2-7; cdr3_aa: CASSRASGISPYEQYF; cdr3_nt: TGCGCCAGCAGCCGGGCCAGCGGGATTAGCCCCTACGAGCAGTACTTC
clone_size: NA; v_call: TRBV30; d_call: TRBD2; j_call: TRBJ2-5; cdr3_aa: CAWSVAGGPGETQYF; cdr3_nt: TGTGCCTGGAGTGTAGCGGGAGGGCCCGGAGAGACCCAGTACTTC
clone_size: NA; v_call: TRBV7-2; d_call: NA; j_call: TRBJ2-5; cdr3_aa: CASSLVGLPGETQYF; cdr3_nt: TGTGCCAGCAGCTTAGTAGGCCTACCCGGGGAGACCCAGTACTTC
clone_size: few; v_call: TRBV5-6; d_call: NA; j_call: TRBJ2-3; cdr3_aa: CASSLAGTDTQYF; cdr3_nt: TGTGCCAGCAGCTTGGCAGGGACAGATACGCAGTATTTT
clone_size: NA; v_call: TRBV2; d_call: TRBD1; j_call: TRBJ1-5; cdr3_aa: CASSEYGQAYQPQHF; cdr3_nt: TGTGCCAGCAGTGAGTACGGACAGGCCTATCAGCCCCAGCATTTT
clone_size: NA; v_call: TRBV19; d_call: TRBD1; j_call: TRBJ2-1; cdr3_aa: CARPLRNRGSYNEQFF; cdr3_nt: TGTGCCAGGCCGTTGAGGAACAGGGGCTCCTACAATGAGCAGTTCTTC
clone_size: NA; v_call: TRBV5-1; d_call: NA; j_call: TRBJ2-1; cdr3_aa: CASSKGGTGGSKFF; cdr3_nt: TGCGCCAGCAGTAAAGGAGGTACGGGTGGTAGTAAGTTCTTC
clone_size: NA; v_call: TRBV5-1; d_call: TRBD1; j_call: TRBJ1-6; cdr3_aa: CASSFEPGTGGAPLHF; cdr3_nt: TGCGCCAGCAGCTTCGAACCCGGGACAGGGGGGGCACCCCTCCACTTT
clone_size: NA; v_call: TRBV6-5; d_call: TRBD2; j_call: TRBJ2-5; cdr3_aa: CASSYLTSDTQETQYF; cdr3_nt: TGTGCCAGCAGTTACTTGACTAGCGATACCCAAGAGACCCAGTACTTC
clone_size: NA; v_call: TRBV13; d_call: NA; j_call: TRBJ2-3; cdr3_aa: CASSRPSMSEDTQYF; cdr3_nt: TGTGCCAGCAGCCGACCGTCAATGAGCGAAGATACGCAGTATTTT
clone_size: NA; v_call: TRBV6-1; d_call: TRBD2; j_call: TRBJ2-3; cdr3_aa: CASRRLATSTDTQYF; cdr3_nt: TGTGCCAGCAGAAGACTAGCGACTAGCACAGATACGCAGTATTTT
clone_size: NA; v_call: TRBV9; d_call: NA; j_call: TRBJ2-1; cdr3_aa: CASSQNLAGSSYNEQFF; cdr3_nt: TGTGCCAGCAGCCAAAACCTAGCCGGTAGCTCCTACAATGAGCAGTTCTTC
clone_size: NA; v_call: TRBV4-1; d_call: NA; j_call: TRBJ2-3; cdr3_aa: CASSPRDTITDTQYF; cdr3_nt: TGCGCCAGCAGCCCCAGGGACACTATCACAGATACGCAGTATTTT